This passage covers 32 T cell receptor beta chains from one sample sequenced in a study of cytomegalovirus exposure and HLA in healthy donors. The PCR employed 60 Vbeta primers together with 13 Jbeta primers. The assay was immunoSEQ multiplex PCR, and TCRdb's table has in-frame clones only and misses some. This sample carries approximately 200,000 clones, 75% to 85% of them seen once, and the ten largest clones take over 1.5%. Sequenced input: PBMCs. These receptors were obtained from a girl between 5 and 17 years old in good health and CMV-seropositive.

The chain employs TRBV4-3 and TRBJ2-1; 13 bases are a match to TRBD2. Germline-derived CDR1 and CDR2 are LGHNA and YSLEER. This CDR3 region has 15 residues. V lost 3 bases, J lost 7 bases, and 3 bases stayed unmatched. CDR3 sequence: CASSHTSGGANEQFF. In DNA, the CDR3 is TGCGCCAGCAGCCACACTAGCGGGGGGGCGAATGAGCAGTTCTTC.

V gene TRBV6-5 combines with J gene TRBJ2-7, with 7 nucleotides matching TRBD1. V shed 2 bases, J shed 2 bases, and the junction held 6 bases outside the gene matches. Germline V gives CDR1 MNHEY, CDR2 SVGAGI. CDR3 length: 15 residues. Here the CDR3 reads CASSYQGGATYEQYF. DNA of the CDR3: TGTGCCAGCAGTTACCAAGGGGGCGCAACCTACGAGCAGTACTTC.

V usage is TRBV5-4 and J usage is TRBJ2-5; D is perhaps TRBD2 (5 bases). This CDR3 contains 14 residues. The V gene lost 0 bases and the J gene lost 2 bases, with 8 bases spanning the gap. Germline CDR1 reads SGHNT; CDR2 reads YYREEE (reference sequence). The CDR3, as DNA: TGTGCCAGCAGCTTGGTGGGAGAGCAAGAGACCCAGTACTTC. Translating it yields CASSLVGEQETQYF.

The genes are TRBV29-1 and TRBJ1-3; the D gene is possibly TRBD1 (5 bases). The V and J ends lost 4 bases and 2 bases respectively, with 15 bases between them. Germline V lookup: CDR1 SQVTM, CDR2 ANQGSEA. The CDR3 runs 15 residues. CDR3 in amino acids: CSVGGDGVTGNTIYF. CDR3 in DNA: TGCAGCGTTGGGGGCGATGGGGTAACTGGAAACACCATATATTTT.

This chain uses TRBV18 with TRBJ1-5, with TRBD1 as a possible D gene (6 bases). The V gene's germline CDR1 is KGHSH and CDR2 LQKENI. This CDR3 is built from 13 residues. The V end was cut by 2 bases, the J end by 7 bases, with 9 bases between. CDR3 region: CASSPGGGQPQHF. The CDR3, as DNA: TGTGCCAGCTCACCAGGGGGCGGACAGCCCCAGCATTTT.

The CDR3 reads CASSPGGAAVEPQHF. The DNA for the CDR3 is TGTGCCAGCAGCCCAGGGGGCGCCGCGGTGGAGCCCCAGCATTTT. The J gene is TRBJ1-5, the V gene TRBV7-2; 8 bases are shared with TRBD1. Losses at the gene ends were 5 bases for V and 8 bases for J; bases not matched to a gene: 11. CDR3 length: 15 residues. Germline V CDR1 and CDR2: SGHTA, FQGNSA.

The chain uses TRBV5-1 and TRBJ2-2; D remains ambiguous. CDR3 length: 14 residues. Germline V gene lookup returns CDR1 SGHRS and CDR2 YFSETQ. V gave up 4 bases and J gave up 5 bases, with 12 bases separating them. The DNA for the CDR3 is TGCGCCAGCAGCAACCCCAGTTTGACCGGGGAGCTGTTTTTT. Protein sequence: CASSNPSLTGELFF.

This clone was counted a single time. The rearrangement joins TRBV4-1 to TRBJ2-7; D not resolved. CDR1 MGHRA and CDR2 YSYEKL come from the germline V gene. This CDR3 region has 14 residues. Trimming cost V 1 base and J 2 bases, with 9 bases left between them. CDR3 nucleotides: TGCGCCAGCAGCCAAGTTTCGGTTCCCTACGAGCAGTACTTC. Encoded protein: CASSQVSVPYEQYF.

The chain has TRBV19 and TRBJ1-2; 7 bases match TRBD1. Germline values: CDR1 LNHDA, CDR2 SQIVND (reference sequence). The CDR3 loop spans 14 amino acids. With 5 bases clipped from V and 4 bases from J, the junction kept 7 bases outside the gene matches. Here the CDR3 DNA reads TGTGCCAGTAGTTCACGACAGGGACTCTATGGCTACACCTTC. Translation: CASSSRQGLYGYTF.

The chain couples TRBV19 to TRBJ2-3, with TRBD2 identical over 11 bases. The CDR3 loop spans 17 amino acids. With 5 bases clipped from V and 0 bases from J, the junction kept 7 bases outside the gene matches. Per the germline V gene, CDR1 is LNHDA and CDR2 is SQIVND (reference sequence). The CDR3: CASSAPGLAASTDTQYF. CDR3 nucleotide sequence: TGTGCCAGTAGTGCGCCGGGACTAGCGGCGAGCACAGATACGCAGTATTTT.

This chain links TRBV18 with TRBJ1-6, with unresolved D. This CDR3 has 16 amino acids. V lost 4 bases and J 5 bases, leaving 15 bases between the germline ends. Germline CDR1 reads KGHSH; CDR2 reads LQKENI. CDR3 coding DNA: TGTGCCAGCTCACTCTCCGCGGCAGCTAATAATTCACCCCTCCACTTT. Its protein product is CASSLSAAANNSPLHF.

The V and J genes are TRBV7-6 and TRBJ2-5; D may be TRBD1 (5 bases). Gene TRBJ2-7 matches the end of the DNA better, so the J call may be wrong. CDR1 and CDR2 from the germline V gene are SGHVS and FNYEAQ. This CDR3 is built from 13 residues. The CDR3 region has the DNA TGTGCCAGCAGTTCGGACACCATCTACGAGCAGTACTTC. Translation: CASSSDTIYEQYF.

The chain couples TRBV6-5 to TRBJ2-1; TRBD2 matches 7 bases. Losses at the gene ends were 6 bases for V and 0 bases for J; bases not matched to a gene: 2. Germline CDR1 is MNHEY and CDR2 is SVGAGI. CDR3 length: 14 residues. CDR3 protein: CASRRGVSYNEQFF. The DNA for the CDR3 is TGTGCCAGCAGACGGGGGGTCTCCTACAATGAGCAGTTCTTC.

This clone was detected once. An end of the junction does not agree with germline; a read error may underlie this. The chain links TRBV18 to TRBJ2-3, with D possibly TRBD2 on 5 matching bases. Germline CDR1 is KGHSH and CDR2 is LQKENI. The CDR3 length is 15 residues. The CDR3 DNA is TGTGCCAGCTCCCCACGGGCCGAGGGAACAGATACGCAGTATTTT. Its protein is CASSPRAEGTDTQYF.

This CDR3 reads CAISELPTGNQPQHF. CDR3 nucleotides: TGTGCCATCAGTGAGCTTCCGACAGGCAATCAGCCCCAGCATTTT. The rearrangement uses TRBV10-3 and TRBJ1-5, with a possible D match to TRBD1 (5 bases). Germline CDR1 and CDR2: ENHRY and SYGVKD. This CDR3 has 15 amino acids. Trimming took off 2 bases at V and 2 bases at J, with 10 bases between the two ends.

The genes are TRBV5-1 and TRBJ1-6; a weak D match, TRBD1 (5 bases). The CDR3 consists of 14 residues. Germline loops: CDR1 SGHRS, CDR2 YFSETQ. Trimming took off 0 bases at V and 7 bases at J, with 8 bases between the two ends. CDR3 in DNA: TGCGCCAGCAGCTTGGAGGGGCTGAATTCACCCCTCCACTTT. Residues: CASSLEGLNSPLHF.

This clone was seen a handful of times. The chain combines TRBV11-2 with TRBJ2-7, with 8 bases lining up with TRBD1. From germline, CDR1 is SGHAT and CDR2 FQNNGV. J lost 6 bases, V lost 1 base, and 8 bases had no gene match. CDR3 length: 15 residues. DNA of the CDR3: TGTGCCAGCAGCTTAGCCAGGACAGGGATCGGCGAGCAGTACTTC. Translating gives CASSLARTGIGEQYF.

The chain uses TRBV7-2 and TRBJ2-7, with a possible D match to TRBD2 (6 bases). Between the trimmed V and J ends, which lost 1 base and 2 bases, there was a span of 15 bases. Germline V gives CDR1 SGHTA, CDR2 FQGNSA. The CDR3 totals 16 residues. DNA of the CDR3: TGTGCCAGCAGCTTAGGCCCGCGGGGTATCACCTACGAGCAGTACTTC. It translates to CASSLGPRGITYEQYF.

V and J are TRBV6-5 and TRBJ2-7, with D possibly TRBD1 on 5 matching bases. Trimming cost V 0 bases and J 2 bases, with 8 bases left between them. The CDR3 is 14 residues long. Germline CDR1 reads MNHEY; CDR2 reads SVGAGI. CDR3 DNA sequence: TGTGCCAGCAGTTACTCGCTACAGGCCTACGAGCAGTACTTC. Translating gives CASSYSLQAYEQYF.

In DNA, the CDR3 is TGCGCCAGCAGCCAAGCTACACAGGGATCCTATGGCTACACCTTC. It translates to CASSQATQGSYGYTF. This chain links TRBV4-3 with TRBJ1-2, with a tentative D call TRBD1 (6 bases). Germline loops: CDR1 LGHNA, CDR2 YSLEER. V lost 1 base and J 4 bases, leaving 13 bases between the germline ends. The CDR3 is 15 residues long.

The J gene is TRBJ1-4, the V gene TRBV11-2; D may be TRBD1 (6 bases). Germline V CDR1 and CDR2: SGHAT, FQNNGV. The CDR3 has 15 residues. V lost 5 bases, J lost 8 bases, and 18 bases lay in between. CDR3 nucleotide sequence: TGTGCCAGCAGCCAGGTCGGGGGGCTTGGGGAAAAACTGTTTTTT. Its translation: CASSQVGGLGEKLFF.

In its sample, this clone was seen a few times. At the DNA level, this CDR3 is encoded by other sequences in the same sample as well. CDR3 loop: CASSRTSGGHYEQYF. Written as DNA, the CDR3 is TGTGCCAGCAGCCGCACTAGCGGGGGCCACTACGAGCAGTACTTC. This chain links TRBV11-3 with TRBJ2-7, with 11 bases identical to TRBD2. The CDR3 sequence is 15 residues long. Germline V gives CDR1 SGHNT, CDR2 YENEEA. The V and J ends lost 5 bases and 3 bases, in that order; junction bases with no gene match: 6.

The chain recombines TRBV7-2 with TRBJ2-7; the match to TRBD2 covers 10 bases. Germline CDR1 reads SGHTA; CDR2 reads FQGNSA. The CDR3 loop spans 17 amino acids. Germline trimming cut 1 base from V and 3 bases from J; bases unmatched to any gene: 9. CDR3 protein: CASSLVLGTSDIYEQYF. CDR3 DNA: TGTGCCAGCAGCTTAGTCCTGGGGACTAGCGATATCTACGAGCAGTACTTC.

The chain has TRBV18 and TRBJ2-1, with 7 bases lining up with TRBD1. Looked up from germline, CDR1 is KGHSH and CDR2 is LQKENI. This CDR3 contains 14 residues. V was pared by 1 base and J by 6 bases, with 3 bases of the junction left unmatched. CDR3 in DNA: TGTGCCAGCTCACCACTCGACAGGGCCAATGAGCAGTTCTTC. Translating gives CASSPLDRANEQFF.

A few counts support this clone. This rearrangement joins TRBV11-3 to TRBJ1-1, with a tentative D call TRBD1 (6 bases). V was pared by 1 base and J by 0 bases, with 18 bases between. Germline-derived CDR1 and CDR2 are SGHNT and YENEEA. The CDR3 runs 18 residues. The CDR3 DNA reads as TGTGCCAGCAGCTTAGCCCTCCCGCTGGGGGCTGTGAACACTGAAGCTTTCTTT. Protein sequence: CASSLALPLGAVNTEAFF. Complete variable domain (other parts from reference TRBV11-3 and TRBJ1-1): EAGVVQSPRYKIIEKKQPVAFWCNPISGHNTLYWYLQNLGQGPELLIRYENEEAVDDSQLPKDRFSAERLKGVDSTLKIQPAELGDSAVYLCASSLALPLGAVNTEAFFGQGTRLTVV.

V is TRBV7-2 and J is TRBJ1-1; D is undetermined. The germline V gene encodes CDR1 SGHTA and CDR2 FQGNSA. The V end was cut by 1 base, the J end by 3 bases, with 12 bases between. The CDR3 contains 15 residues. The CDR3 here is CASSLVTNIDTEAFF. DNA of the CDR3: TGTGCCAGCAGCTTAGTTACGAATATAGACACTGAAGCTTTCTTT.

This clone was observed a few times. The J gene is TRBJ2-3, the V gene TRBV15, with no clear D. Germline V gene data show CDR1 as LNHNV and CDR2 as YYDKDF (reference sequence). Trimming took off 1 base at V and 11 bases at J, with 16 bases between the two ends. The CDR3 contains 14 residues. CDR3 residues: CATSRGNAELRQYF. The CDR3 DNA follows: TGTGCCACCAGCAGAGGCAACGCGGAGCTGAGGCAGTATTTT. The complete variable domain, with remaining parts taken from reference TRBV15 and TRBJ2-3, reads DAMVIQNPRYQVTQFGKPVTLSCSQTLNHNVMYWYQQKSSQAPKLLFHYYDKDFNNEADTPDNFQSRRPNTSFCFLDIRSPGLGDTAMYLCATSRGNAELRQYFGPGTRLTVL.

The chain links TRBV5-6 to TRBJ1-4; 8 bases map to TRBD1. This CDR3 comprises 14 residues. J gave up 4 bases and V 4 bases, and 3 bases lay outside the gene matches. In germline, CDR1 is SGHDT, CDR2 YYEEEE. This CDR3 reads CASSEQGDNEKLFF. Written as DNA, the CDR3 is TGTGCCAGCAGCGAACAGGGGGATAATGAAAAACTGTTTTTT.

The chain combines TRBV4-1 with TRBJ2-5, with TRBD2 matching 10 bases. The germline V gene encodes CDR1 MGHRA and CDR2 YSYEKL. The CDR3 is made up of 17 amino acids. The V gene end was trimmed by 1 base and the J gene end by 0 bases; junction bases not matched to a gene: 5. DNA of the CDR3: TGCGCCAGCAGCCAAGGGGAGACTAGCGGGTACCAAGAGACCCAGTACTTC. Its protein is CASSQGETSGYQETQYF.

This sequence joins TRBV6-1 and TRBJ2-3, with 8 bases aligning to TRBD1. The V segment lost 4 bases and the J segment 3 bases; nucleotides outside the gene matches: 6. Germline V lookup: CDR1 MNHNS, CDR2 SASEGT. The CDR3 loop spans 15 amino acids. In DNA, the CDR3 is TGTGCCAGCAGTGCCCGACAGGGGCGGACAGATACGCAGTATTTT. This gives the protein CASSARQGRTDTQYF.

This sequence joins TRBV7-8 and TRBJ2-7; 7 bases map to TRBD2. This CDR3 region has 15 residues. V gave up 2 bases and J gave up 3 bases; unmatched junction bases: 7. From germline, CDR1 is SGHVS and CDR2 FQNEAQ. The CDR3 DNA follows: TGTGCCAGCAGCTTAAGCGGGAATGATTACTACGAGCAGTACTTC. It codes for CASSLSGNDYYEQYF.

V is TRBV7-8 and J is TRBJ1-1; possible D gene TRBD1, 5 bases. Per germline, CDR1 SGHVS and CDR2 FQNEAQ. CDR3 length: 14 amino acids. V lost 1 base and J lost 3, with 9 bases in between. CDR3 in amino acids: CASSLGSRDTEAFF. DNA of the CDR3: TGTGCCAGCAGCTTAGGAAGCAGGGACACTGAAGCTTTCTTT.